Shown below are 24 T cell receptor beta chains from a single sample sequenced in a study of shared clonotypes between healthy human individuals. The protocol was immunoSEQ multiplex PCR, while the TCRdb copy is restricted to in-frame clones and leaves out a portion. Of 800,000 to 950,000 clones listed, around 96% are singletons. Only CD45RO-negative cells positively selected for CCR7 counted as naive CD8 cells, so terminally differentiated effector memory CD45RA+ cells were excluded. Specimen: naive CD8+ T cells sorted from blood. These receptors were taken from a man younger than 40 in good health.

CDR3 nucleotides: TGTGCCAGCAGCTCCGCCCAGGACAGGGTTTGGAATGAGCAGTTCTTC. Its protein product is CASSSAQDRVWNEQFF. V and J are TRBV7-2 and TRBJ2-1; TRBD1 matches 8 bases. V trimming: 4 bases; J trimming: 7 bases; junction bases outside the gene matches: 12. From germline, CDR1 is SGHTA and CDR2 FQGNSA. The CDR3 contains 16 residues.

This chain joins TRBV27 and TRBJ2-7, with 10 bases lining up with TRBD1. The CDR3 contains 14 residues. CDR1 is MNHEY and CDR2 is SMNVEV in the germline V gene (reference sequence). V was pared by 5 bases and J by 4 bases, with 5 bases of the junction left unmatched. The CDR3 region is CASSGGTGEYEQYF. DNA of the CDR3: TGTGCCAGCAGTGGGGGGACAGGGGAATACGAGCAGTACTTC.

The chain uses TRBV9 and TRBJ2-1; a weak D match, TRBD1 (5 bases). Trimming removed 3 bases at V and 10 bases at J, with 14 bases between. The CDR3 runs to 13 residues. Per the germline V gene, CDR1 is SGDLS and CDR2 is YYNGEE. The CDR3 loop is CASSADSAREQFF. The CDR3 DNA follows: TGTGCCAGCAGCGCCGACAGTGCCAGGGAGCAGTTCTTC.

The chain recombines TRBV7-8 with TRBJ1-2; D is unclear. Germline V gene data show CDR1 as SGHVS and CDR2 as FQNEAQ. The CDR3 is 14 amino acids. Trimming left V 2 bases short and J 2 bases short, with 9 bases between. The CDR3 sequence is CASSLWGLNYGYTF. Written as DNA, the CDR3 is TGTGCCAGCAGCTTATGGGGTTTAAACTATGGCTACACCTTC.

The DNA of the CDR3 is TGTGCCAGCAGTGAGTCCACAGGGATCTCCTCCGGGGAGCTGTTTTTT. It encodes CASSESTGISSGELFF. The J gene is TRBJ2-2, the V gene TRBV25-1; a weak D match, TRBD1 (6 bases). The ends were cut back, 3 bases at V and 6 bases at J, with 17 bases in the middle. Germline V gene sequence: CDR1 MGHDK, CDR2 SYGVNS. This CDR3 is 16 amino acids long.

The gene calls are TRBV19 and TRBJ2-7; TRBD1 aligns across 9 bases. Germline V CDR1 and CDR2: LNHDA, SQIVND (reference sequence). The length of the CDR3 is 16 residues. The trim removed 5 bases at V and 4 bases at J, leaving 12 bases unmatched. DNA for the CDR3: TGTGCCAGTAGTCCCCCGAGGGGGACAGGGACGTACGAGCAGTACTTC. The encoded protein is CASSPPRGTGTYEQYF.

The V and J genes are TRBV7-9 and TRBJ2-1, with 8 bases matching TRBD1. CDR1 and CDR2 from the germline V gene are SEHNR and FQNEAQ (reference sequence). The CDR3 consists of 14 residues. V gave up 5 bases and J gave up 3 bases; unmatched junction bases: 3. Here the CDR3 reads CASSATGGYNEQFF. In DNA, the CDR3 is TGTGCCAGCAGCGCCACAGGGGGCTACAATGAGCAGTTCTTC.

The V call is TRBV7-9, the J call TRBJ2-1; tentatively, D is TRBD2 (5 bases). Trimming took 4 bases from V and 7 from J, leaving 14 bases between them. From germline, CDR1 is SEHNR and CDR2 FQNEAQ (reference sequence). This CDR3 has 14 residues. The CDR3 DNA follows: TGTGCCAGCAGCTCGAAGAAACGGGAAAATGAGCAGTTCTTC. Translating it yields CASSSKKRENEQFF.

V usage is TRBV9 and J usage is TRBJ2-3; TRBD2 matches at 8 bases. Germline trimming cut 4 bases from V and 4 bases from J; bases unmatched to any gene: 8. CDR3 length: 15 residues. CDR1 SGDLS and CDR2 YYNGEE come from the germline V gene. The CDR3 sequence: CASSRGTSSSDTQYF. Here the CDR3 DNA reads TGTGCCAGCAGCAGGGGGACTAGTAGTTCAGATACGCAGTATTTT.

The chain uses TRBV15 and TRBJ1-1, with D possibly TRBD1 on 5 matching bases. The V and J ends lost 5 bases and 1 base respectively, with 8 bases between them. Germline CDR1 and CDR2: LNHNV and YYDKDF (reference sequence). This CDR3 has 13 amino acids. The CDR3 region has the DNA TGTGCCACCAGCCGGGGGTGGAACACTGAAGCTTTCTTT. Its protein product is CATSRGWNTEAFF.

The V and J genes are TRBV9 and TRBJ2-3, with TRBD1 identical over 8 bases. J gave up 0 bases and V 4 bases, and 4 bases lay outside the gene matches. Germline V lookup: CDR1 SGDLS, CDR2 YYNGEE. The CDR3 length is 15 residues. In DNA form, the CDR3 reads TGTGCCAGCAGCTTCGGACAGGGAAGCACAGATACGCAGTATTTT. This gives the protein CASSFGQGSTDTQYF.

The J gene is TRBJ2-7, the V gene TRBV7-2; TRBD2 is a possible D gene (6 bases). The CDR3 sequence is 18 residues long. V was clipped by 5 bases and J by 0 bases, with 23 bases between them. Per germline, CDR1 SGHTA and CDR2 FQGNSA. The CDR3 region is CASSDSKAGTLFSYEQYF. The DNA of the CDR3 is TGTGCCAGCAGCGATTCCAAAGCGGGTACCTTGTTCTCCTACGAGCAGTACTTC.

V gene TRBV5-1 combines with J gene TRBJ1-3; D ambiguous. CDR3 length: 13 residues. Germline V gene sequence: CDR1 SGHRS, CDR2 YFSETQ. V was cut by 4 bases and J by 0 bases, with 5 bases left in between. The CDR3: CASSPRSGNTIYF. The CDR3 coding sequence is TGCGCCAGCAGCCCTCGCTCTGGAAACACCATATATTTT.

The CDR3 DNA is TGTGCCAGCAGCTCCACTGGCGTTAACTACGAGCAGTACTTC. It is translated as CASSSTGVNYEQYF. This sequence joins TRBV5-6 and TRBJ2-7; the D is unclear. This CDR3 is 14 amino acids long. V lost 3 bases to trimming and J lost 3 bases, with 13 bases between them. Per germline, CDR1 SGHDT and CDR2 YYEEEE.

The chain has TRBV28 and TRBJ2-5, with a weak D call TRBD1 (5 bases). Between the trimmed V and J ends, which lost 2 bases and 2 bases, there was a span of 15 bases. The CDR3 has 16 residues. The germline V gene has CDR1 MDHEN and CDR2 SYDVKM. CDR3 amino acids: CASSLPPLGPQETQYF. In DNA, the CDR3 is TGTGCCAGCAGTTTACCCCCCTTGGGGCCACAAGAGACCCAGTACTTC.

This chain links TRBV6-1 with TRBJ1-5; D unclear. Trimming took off 1 base at V and 5 bases at J, with 9 bases between the two ends. The CDR3 totals 14 residues. Germline values: CDR1 MNHNS, CDR2 SASEGT. CDR3 in DNA: TGTGCCAGCAGTGAAGAGGTGCGGGATCAGCCCCAGCATTTT. Translating it yields CASSEEVRDQPQHF.

This chain joins TRBV10-1 and TRBJ2-1; no clear D. The length of the CDR3 is 10 residues. V was pared by 6 bases and J by 8 bases, with 5 bases between. The germline V gene encodes CDR1 WNHNN and CDR2 SYGVQD (reference sequence). Written as DNA, the CDR3 is TGCGCCAGCAGGATCGATGAGCAGTTCTTC. This sequence encodes CASRIDEQFF.

The rearrangement joins TRBV6-1 to TRBJ1-1; D remains ambiguous. The CDR3 length is 14 residues. The germline V gene has CDR1 MNHNS and CDR2 SASEGT. V shed 2 bases and J shed 1 base, with 8 bases lying between them. DNA of the CDR3: TGTGCCAGCAGTGAACTTTACAGGAACACTGAAGCTTTCTTT. It encodes CASSELYRNTEAFF.

This rearrangement joins TRBV9 to TRBJ2-1, with D possibly being TRBD1 (5 bases). The germline V and J ends were trimmed by 2 bases and 8 bases, with 14 bases remaining between them. Germline loops: CDR1 SGDLS, CDR2 YYNGEE. The CDR3 extends over 14 amino acids. The CDR3 reads CASSVSPLGHEQFF. Here the CDR3 DNA reads TGTGCCAGCAGCGTGTCTCCCTTGGGGCATGAGCAGTTCTTC.

This chain links TRBV15 with TRBJ2-7; D possibly corresponds to TRBD1 (6 bases). The V gene's germline CDR1 is LNHNV and CDR2 YYDKDF (reference sequence). The CDR3 has 14 amino acids. V was shortened by 4 bases and J by 2 bases, with 12 bases between the two germline ends. CDR3 protein: CATSMRQDTYEQYF. CDR3 in DNA: TGTGCCACCAGCATGAGACAGGATACCTACGAGCAGTACTTC.

The chain recombines TRBV7-8 with TRBJ2-3, with D hard to call. The CDR3 contains 12 residues. The V end lost 1 base, the J end lost 6 bases, and 5 bases lay between the germline ends. Per the germline V gene, CDR1 is SGHVS and CDR2 is FQNEAQ. CDR3 sequence reads: CASSLVPDTQYF. For the CDR3, the DNA is TGTGCCAGCAGCTTAGTCCCCGATACGCAGTATTTT.

The chain couples TRBV28 to TRBJ2-2; D gene unclear. This CDR3 is 16 amino acids long. Germline CDR1 reads MDHEN; CDR2 reads SYDVKM. The V end was cut by 6 bases, the J end by 3 bases, with 17 bases between. The CDR3 coding sequence is TGTGCCAGCAGGGGCCCGAACACATACTACACCGGGGAGCTGTTTTTT. The encoded protein is CASRGPNTYYTGELFF.

The chain combines TRBV15 with TRBJ2-2, with TRBD2 matching over 13 bases. Germline V gene lookup returns CDR1 LNHNV and CDR2 YYDKDF (reference sequence). V lost 0 bases to trimming and J lost 6 bases; unmatched junction nucleotides: 10. This CDR3 has 19 residues. The DNA of the CDR3 is TGTGCCACCAGCAGAGATCTGGGGGGGACTAGCGGGAAGTCCGGGGAGCTGTTTTTT. This translates into CATSRDLGGTSGKSGELFF. The variable domain in full, with the rest retrieved from reference TRBV15 and TRBJ2-2, is DAMVIQNPRYQVTQFGKPVTLSCSQTLNHNVMYWYQQKSSQAPKLLFHYYDKDFNNEADTPDNFQSRRPNTSFCFLDIRSPGLGDTAMYLCATSRDLGGTSGKSGELFFGEGSRLTVL.

The CDR3 DNA sequence: TGTGCCAGCAGCCAAAAAAGACTAGCGGGAGCATTGGAAGATACGCAGTATTTT. It encodes CASSQKRLAGALEDTQYF. The V and J genes are TRBV14 and TRBJ2-3; 12 positions agree with TRBD2. Unmatched junction bases numbered 11, after V lost 2 bases and J lost 5 bases. Germline V gene data show CDR1 as SGHDN and CDR2 as FVKESK. This CDR3 is 18 amino acids long.